The 8 T cell receptor beta chains listed next were all sequenced from one sample in a study of blood T cell repertoires in COVID-19. The repertoire was sequenced with immunoSEQ multiplex PCR; TCRdb's copy has only in-frame clones and lacks some. The sample gives 120,000 or so clones, 90% of which show up once; about 3.8% is in the top ten. The sequenced material came from peripheral blood. Source of these receptors: a woman between 55 and 75 years old with COVID-19, enrolled during active disease.

The V call is TRBV18, the J call TRBJ1-6, with 7 positions matching TRBD1. V lost 2 bases and J lost 8; bases outside the gene matches: 9. Germline V lookup: CDR1 KGHSH, CDR2 LQKENI. The CDR3 consists of 16 residues. Here the CDR3 reads CASSPNTGTADSPLHF. The CDR3 nucleotides read TGTGCCAGCTCACCAAACACCGGGACAGCGGATTCACCCCTCCACTTT.

V and J are TRBV27 and TRBJ1-1; unclear D gene. This CDR3 is built from 17 residues. Between the trimmed V and J ends, which lost 4 bases and 4 bases, there was a span of 22 bases. Germline lookup yields CDR1 MNHEY and CDR2 SMNVEV (reference sequence). In DNA, the CDR3 is TGTGCCAGCAGTTATCGCAGCTACCGCAGGATTATCACTGAAGCTTTCTTT. Translation: CASSYRSYRRIITEAFF.

V is TRBV3-1 (or the pseudogene TRBV3-2) and J is TRBJ1-5, with TRBD1 matching over 8 bases. V lost 0 bases, J lost 0 bases, and 7 bases stayed unmatched. The CDR3 loop spans 18 amino acids. Germline lookup yields CDR1 LGHDT and CDR2 YNNKEL (reference sequence). CDR3 coding DNA: TGTGCCAGCAGCCAAGATCCGACAGGGGACCCTAGCAATCAGCCCCAGCATTTT. Translating it yields CASSQDPTGDPSNQPQHF.

The J gene is TRBJ2-1, the V gene TRBV27; 11 nucleotides agree with TRBD2. CDR3 length: 21 amino acids. The V and J ends lost 3 bases and 7 bases, in that order; junction bases with no gene match: 23. CDR1 is MNHEY, CDR2 SMNVEV, per germline (reference sequence). CDR3 sequence reads: CASSFQGPGFVSSGGRNEQFF. The CDR3 DNA reads TGTGCCAGCAGTTTCCAAGGCCCGGGTTTTGTGTCTAGCGGGGGGAGGAATGAGCAGTTCTTC.

This chain uses TRBV7-2 with TRBJ2-2, with 9 bases fitting TRBD1. In germline, CDR1 is SGHTA, CDR2 FQGNSA. The CDR3 has 15 amino acids. The ends lost 6 bases at V and 4 bases at J; junction bases unmatched: 6. CDR3 bases: TGTGCCAGCAGTCCCTGGACAGGGGTCACCGGGGAGCTGTTTTTT. As protein: CASSPWTGVTGELFF.

This chain joins TRBV5-1 and TRBJ1-2, with 7 positions matching TRBD1. The CDR3 runs to 14 residues. V was pared by 0 bases and J by 6 bases, with 5 bases of the junction left unmatched. Per the germline V gene, CDR1 is SGHRS and CDR2 is YFSETQ. The CDR3 spells CASSLEGTVDGYTF. CDR3 nucleotides: TGCGCCAGCAGCTTGGAGGGGACAGTAGATGGCTACACCTTC. Based on the CDR3 plus reference TRBV5-1 and TRBJ1-2, the full variable domain is KAGVTQTPRYLIKTRGQQVTLSCSPISGHRSVSWYQQTPGQGLQFLFEYFSETQRNKGNFPGRFSGRQFSNSRSEMNVSTLELGDSALYLCASSLEGTVDGYTFGSGTRLTVV.

The chain joins TRBV7-2 to TRBJ1-3; D is unresolved. V dropped 0 bases and J dropped 0 bases, with 12 bases sitting between them. The CDR3 has 17 amino acids. Germline CDR1 and CDR2: SGHTA and FQGNSA. The CDR3 nucleotides read TGTGCCAGCAGCTTAGCTGAGGGTCGTCTCTCTGGAAACACCATATATTTT. It translates to CASSLAEGRLSGNTIYF.

V and J are TRBV12-3 or TRBV12-4 and TRBJ2-7; D remains unclear. Deletions cut 3 bases from V and 3 bases from J, with 9 bases between. CDR3 length: 13 amino acids. As DNA, the CDR3 is TGTGCCAGCAGTTTGACGGGTAGCTACGAGCAGTACTTC. This encodes CASSLTGSYEQYF.